Sequencing of this TCR beta chain was carried out in a study of T cells after yellow fever vaccination. Whole-study context: Where fractions had low cell numbers, libraries were prepared from them with the SMART-Seq v4 Ultra Low Input RNA kit. The study, taken as a whole, reports: The study re-detected most primary-vaccination clones after the booster (roughly 96% CD4, around 90% CD8). Although the secondary response was weaker, it peaked faster, at day 5 versus 15.

The CDR3 spans 18 residues. CDR1 and CDR2 from the germline V gene are MGHRA and YSYEKL. V shed 1 base, J shed 1 base, and the junction held 6 bases outside the gene matches. One entry per CDR3 protein results from TCRdb running MiXCR on the 5' RACE reads. The sample lists 100,000 to 150,000 distinct CDR3 sequences; 6.5% to 8% were seen once. This clonotype was recorded many times. What it recognizes is unknown. The sequenced sample was CD4+ T cells sorted from PBMCs, obtained roughly 10 days after the first yellow fever vaccination. The source is a young man who received the YFV17D yellow fever vaccine. The J gene is TRBJ1-6, the V gene TRBV4-1; TRBD1 agrees at 8 bases. The CDR3, as DNA: TGCGCCAGCAGCCAAGCCACAGGGGGTTTGTCCTATAATTCACCCCTCCACTTT. Encoded protein: CASSQATGGLSYNSPLHF.